The 3 T cell receptor beta chains in this list originate from one sample, sequenced in a study of blood T cell repertoires in COVID-19. Method: immunoSEQ multiplex PCR; TCRdb's copy keeps in-frame clones and lacks some. The repertoire holds more than 150,000 clones, with roughly nine tenths as singletons. Sample: peripheral blood. These receptors were obtained from a man in his forties or fifties with acute or convalescent COVID-19.

This clone occurred once. This chain connects TRBV7-9 to TRBJ2-2; 12 nucleotides match TRBD2. Germline V gene lookup returns CDR1 SEHNR and CDR2 FQNEAQ (reference sequence). The length of the CDR3 is 18 residues. Trimming at V came to 7 bases and at J to 4 bases, leaving 13 bases not matched to a gene. The CDR3 region has the DNA TGTGCCAGCACCTCGACTAGCGGGGGTCCTCGGGGCACCGGGGAGCTGTTTTTT. Protein: CASTSTSGGPRGTGELFF.

This clone came up once. This rearrangement joins TRBV7-2 to TRBJ2-5; 8 bases align to TRBD2. Germline V lookup: CDR1 SGHTA, CDR2 FQGNSA. The CDR3 is 15 residues long. Germline trimming cut 8 bases from V and 5 bases from J; bases unmatched to any gene: 13. The CDR3 bases are TGTGCCAGCGCCCACGGGGGGGCCTTAGTGGAGACCCAGTACTTC. It yields the protein CASAHGGALVETQYF.

The chain joins TRBV7-2 to TRBJ1-1; no clear D gene. Germline CDR1 and CDR2: SGHTA and FQGNSA. CDR3 length: 12 residues. The V gene lost 7 bases and the J gene lost 0 bases, with 6 bases spanning the gap. CDR3 residues: CASMRVNTEAFF. The DNA of the CDR3 is TGTGCCAGCATGAGGGTGAACACTGAAGCTTTCTTT.